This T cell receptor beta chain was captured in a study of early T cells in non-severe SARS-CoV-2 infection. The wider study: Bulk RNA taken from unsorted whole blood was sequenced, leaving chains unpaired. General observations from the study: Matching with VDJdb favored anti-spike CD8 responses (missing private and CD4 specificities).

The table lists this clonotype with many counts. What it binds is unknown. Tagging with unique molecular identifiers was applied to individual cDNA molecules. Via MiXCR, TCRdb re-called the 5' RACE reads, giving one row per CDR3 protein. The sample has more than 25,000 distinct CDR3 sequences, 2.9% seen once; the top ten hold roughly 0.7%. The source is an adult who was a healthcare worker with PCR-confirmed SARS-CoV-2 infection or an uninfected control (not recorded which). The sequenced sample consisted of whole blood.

CDR3 in DNA: TGTGCCAGCAGCACAGGGGGAGGCTACACCTTC. Its protein product is CASSTGGGYTF. V usage is TRBV12-3 or TRBV12-4 and J usage is TRBJ1-2; TRBD1 agrees at 8 bases. The trim removed 6 bases at V and 8 bases at J, leaving 2 bases unmatched. The CDR3 has 11 amino acids.